This is a list of T cell receptor beta chains from one sample in a study of T cell responses to AZD1222 COVID-19 vaccine. The repertoire was sequenced with immunoSEQ multiplex PCR; TCRdb's copy has only in-frame clones and lacks some. The sample yields roughly 150,000 clones, 80% to 95% seen once. This specimen was peripheral blood, taken on day 0 of AZD1222 vaccination. These receptors were obtained from an adult in good health. The CDR3 runs from the conserved cysteine through the conserved F or W. Fields, in order: D gene, clone size, V gene, J gene, CDR3 protein, CDR3 DNA. The D gene is left open where the match is weak. Expanded clones are given a class, and other clones once, few, many or no size at all.

TRBD1	.	TRBV5-1	TRBJ2-7	CASSPRTGGTYEQYF	TGCGCCAGCAGCCCTAGGACAGGGGGAACCTACGAGCAGTACTTC
.	once	TRBV6-4	TRBJ1-2	CASSDSEGVNYGYTF	TGTGCCAGCAGTGACTCGGAGGGGGTAAACTATGGCTACACCTTC
TRBD1	.	TRBV19	TRBJ1-2	CASKTDRGGGYTF	TGTGCCAGTAAAACAGACAGGGGTGGTGGCTACACCTTC
.	.	TRBV12-3/TRBV12-4	TRBJ1-1	CASSPTLNTEAFF	TGTGCCAGCAGCCCCACCTTGAACACTGAAGCTTTCTTT
.	once	TRBV14	TRBJ1-4	CASSPLGQGLGDEKLFF	TGTGCCAGCAGCCCCCTCGGGCAGGGGCTCGGGGATGAAAAACTGTTTTTT
.	.	TRBV3-1/TRBV3-2	TRBJ1-6	CASSQGSRGGNSPLHF	TGTGCCAGCAGCCAAGGTAGCCGGGGAGGTAATTCACCCCTCCACTTT
.	.	TRBV3-1/TRBV3-2	TRBJ1-5	CASSQDVLRGRISNQPQHF	TGTGCCAGCAGCCAAGATGTTCTCAGGGGTCGGATTAGCAATCAGCCCCAGCATTTT
.	once	TRBV7-9	TRBJ2-3	CASSPTGPNTQYF	TGTGCCAGCAGCCCCACGGGCCCGAATACGCAGTATTTT
TRBD1	.	TRBV30	TRBJ1-2	CAWKYGTANYGYTF	TGTGCCTGGAAATACGGGACAGCTAACTATGGCTACACCTTC
.	once	TRBV18	TRBJ1-2	CASSPPPTRAFLSYGYTF	TGTGCCAGCTCACCACCTCCGACGCGGGCCTTCCTTTCCTATGGCTACACCTTC
TRBD2	.	TRBV10-3	TRBJ2-3	CAISDSSGTSTDTQYF	TGTGCCATCAGTGACTCCAGCGGGACTAGCACAGATACGCAGTATTTT
.	.	TRBV7-2	TRBJ1-3	CASSLSSLSGNTIYF	TGTGCCAGCAGCTTGTCCAGCCTCTCTGGAAACACCATATATTTT
.	.	TRBV11-2	TRBJ1-2	CASSREGIYGYTF	TGTGCCAGCTCCCGGGAGGGCATCTATGGCTACACCTTC
.	.	TRBV20-1	TRBJ1-6	CSASSGVDSPLHF	TGCAGTGCTAGTAGCGGGGTTGATTCACCCCTCCACTTT
.	.	TRBV19	TRBJ1-5	CASSIQSGVQPQHF	TGTGCCAGTAGTATTCAATCAGGGGTTCAGCCCCAGCATTTT
.	once	TRBV20-1	TRBJ2-3	CSAGDGSYSTDTQYF	TGCAGTGCTGGTGACGGGAGCTACAGCACAGATACGCAGTATTTT